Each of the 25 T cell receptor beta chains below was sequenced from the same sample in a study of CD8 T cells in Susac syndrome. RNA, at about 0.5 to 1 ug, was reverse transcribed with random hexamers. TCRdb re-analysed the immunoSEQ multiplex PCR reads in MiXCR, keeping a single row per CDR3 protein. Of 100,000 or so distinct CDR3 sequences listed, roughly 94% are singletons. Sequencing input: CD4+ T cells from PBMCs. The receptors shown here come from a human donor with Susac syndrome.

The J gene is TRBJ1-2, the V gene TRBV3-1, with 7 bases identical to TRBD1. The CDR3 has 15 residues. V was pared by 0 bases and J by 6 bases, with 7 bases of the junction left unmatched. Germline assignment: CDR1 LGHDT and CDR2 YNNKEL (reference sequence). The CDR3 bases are TGTGCCAGCAGCCAAGATCAGGGACAGAGCAATGGCTACACCTTC. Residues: CASSQDQGQSNGYTF.

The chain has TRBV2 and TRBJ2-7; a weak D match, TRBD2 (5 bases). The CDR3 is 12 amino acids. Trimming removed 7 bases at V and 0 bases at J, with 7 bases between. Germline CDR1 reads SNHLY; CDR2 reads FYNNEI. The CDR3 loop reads CASTRASYEQYF. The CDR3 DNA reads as TGTGCCAGCACGAGGGCCTCCTACGAGCAGTACTTC.

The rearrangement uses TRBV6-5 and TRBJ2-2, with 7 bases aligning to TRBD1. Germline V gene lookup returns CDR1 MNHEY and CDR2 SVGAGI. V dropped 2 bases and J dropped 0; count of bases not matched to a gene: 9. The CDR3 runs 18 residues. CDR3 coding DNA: TGTGCCAGCAGTTACCTAAGTGTGGGGACAGCGAACACCGGGGAGCTGTTTTTT. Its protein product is CASSYLSVGTANTGELFF.

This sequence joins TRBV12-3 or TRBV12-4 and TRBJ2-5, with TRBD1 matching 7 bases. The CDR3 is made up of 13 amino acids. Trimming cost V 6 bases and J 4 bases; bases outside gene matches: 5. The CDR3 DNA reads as TGTGCCAGCAGCCTCAACAGGGGAGAGACCCAGTACTTC. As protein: CASSLNRGETQYF.

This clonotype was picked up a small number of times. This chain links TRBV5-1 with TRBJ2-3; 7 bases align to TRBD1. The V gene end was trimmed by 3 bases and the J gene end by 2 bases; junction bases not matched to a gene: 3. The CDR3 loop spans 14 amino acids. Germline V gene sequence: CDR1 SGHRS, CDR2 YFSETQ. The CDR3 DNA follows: TGCGCCAGCAGCTGGGACAGAAACACAGATACGCAGTATTTT. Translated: CASSWDRNTDTQYF. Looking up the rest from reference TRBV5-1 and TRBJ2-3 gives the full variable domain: KAGVTQTPRYLIKTRGQQVTLSCSPISGHRSVSWYQQTPGQGLQFLFEYFSETQRNKGNFPGRFSGRQFSNSRSEMNVSTLELGDSALYLCASSWDRNTDTQYFGPGTRLTVL.

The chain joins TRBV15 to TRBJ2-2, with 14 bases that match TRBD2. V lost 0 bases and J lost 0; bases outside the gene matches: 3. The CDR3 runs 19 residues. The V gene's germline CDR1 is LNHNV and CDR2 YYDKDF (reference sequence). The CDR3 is CATSREGLAGASNTGELFF. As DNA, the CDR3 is TGTGCCACCAGCAGAGAGGGACTAGCGGGGGCATCGAACACCGGGGAGCTGTTTTTT. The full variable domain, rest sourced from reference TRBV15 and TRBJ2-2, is DAMVIQNPRYQVTQFGKPVTLSCSQTLNHNVMYWYQQKSSQAPKLLFHYYDKDFNNEADTPDNFQSRRPNTSFCFLDIRSPGLGDTAMYLCATSREGLAGASNTGELFFGEGSRLTVL.

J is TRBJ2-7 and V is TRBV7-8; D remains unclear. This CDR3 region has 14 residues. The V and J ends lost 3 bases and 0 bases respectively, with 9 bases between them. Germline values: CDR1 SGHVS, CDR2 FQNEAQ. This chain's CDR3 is CASSLRETSYEQYF. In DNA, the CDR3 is TGTGCCAGCAGCTTGCGTGAAACCTCCTACGAGCAGTACTTC.

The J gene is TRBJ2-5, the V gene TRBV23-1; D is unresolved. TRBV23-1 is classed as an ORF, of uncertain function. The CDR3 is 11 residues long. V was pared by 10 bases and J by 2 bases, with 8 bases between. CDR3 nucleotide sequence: TGCGCCACCCGGGCACAAGAGACCCAGTACTTC. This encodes CATRAQETQYF.

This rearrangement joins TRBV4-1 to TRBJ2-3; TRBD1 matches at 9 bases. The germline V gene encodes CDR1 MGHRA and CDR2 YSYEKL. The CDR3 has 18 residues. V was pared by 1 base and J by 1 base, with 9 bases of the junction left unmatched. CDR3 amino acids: CASSQAGTGKGGTDTQYF. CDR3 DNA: TGCGCCAGCAGCCAAGCCGGGACAGGGAAAGGAGGCACAGATACGCAGTATTTT.

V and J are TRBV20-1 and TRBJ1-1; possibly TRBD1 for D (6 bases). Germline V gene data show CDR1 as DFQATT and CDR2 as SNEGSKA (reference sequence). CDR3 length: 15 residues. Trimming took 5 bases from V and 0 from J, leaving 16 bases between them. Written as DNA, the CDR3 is TGCAGTGCTTACAGGGACCATCACATGAACACTGAAGCTTTCTTT. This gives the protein CSAYRDHHMNTEAFF.

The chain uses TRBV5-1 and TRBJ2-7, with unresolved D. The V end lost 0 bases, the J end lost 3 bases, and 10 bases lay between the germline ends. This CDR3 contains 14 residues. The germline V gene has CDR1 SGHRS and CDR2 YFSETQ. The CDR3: CASSLGLQHYEQYF. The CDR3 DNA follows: TGCGCCAGCAGCTTGGGGCTGCAACACTACGAGCAGTACTTC.

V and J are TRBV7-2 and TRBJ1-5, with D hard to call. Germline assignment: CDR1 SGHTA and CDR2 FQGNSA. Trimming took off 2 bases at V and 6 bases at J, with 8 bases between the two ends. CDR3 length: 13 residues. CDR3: CASSLIEFQPQHF. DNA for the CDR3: TGTGCCAGCAGCTTAATCGAGTTTCAGCCCCAGCATTTT. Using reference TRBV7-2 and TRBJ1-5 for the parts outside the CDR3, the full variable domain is GAGVSQSPSNKVTEKGKDVELRCDPISGHTALYWYRQSLGQGLEFLIYFQGNSAPDKSGLPSDRFSAERTGGSVSTLTIQRTQQEDSAVYLCASSLIEFQPQHFGDGTRLSIL.

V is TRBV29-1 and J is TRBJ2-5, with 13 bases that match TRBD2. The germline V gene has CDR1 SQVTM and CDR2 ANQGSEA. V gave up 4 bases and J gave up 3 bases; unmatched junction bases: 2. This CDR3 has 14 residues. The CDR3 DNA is TGCAGCGTTGGGACTAGCGGGGGTAAAGAGACCCAGTACTTC. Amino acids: CSVGTSGGKETQYF.

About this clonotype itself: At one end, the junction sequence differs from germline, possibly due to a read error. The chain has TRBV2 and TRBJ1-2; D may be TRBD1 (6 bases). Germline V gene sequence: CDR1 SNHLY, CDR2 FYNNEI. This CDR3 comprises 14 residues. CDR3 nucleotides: TGTGCCGGCAGCGGCACGGACAGATTCTATGGCTACACCTTC. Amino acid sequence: CAGSGTDRFYGYTF.

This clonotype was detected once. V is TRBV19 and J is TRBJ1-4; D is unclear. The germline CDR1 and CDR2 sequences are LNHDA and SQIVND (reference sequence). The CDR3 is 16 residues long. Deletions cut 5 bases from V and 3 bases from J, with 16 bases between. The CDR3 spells CASSLVGAAANEKLFF. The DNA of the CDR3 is TGTGCCAGTAGTTTGGTGGGAGCTGCAGCTAATGAAAAACTGTTTTTT.

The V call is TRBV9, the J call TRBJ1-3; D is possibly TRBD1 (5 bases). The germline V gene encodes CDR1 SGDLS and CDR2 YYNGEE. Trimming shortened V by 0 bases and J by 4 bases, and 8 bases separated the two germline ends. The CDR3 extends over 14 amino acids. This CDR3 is CASSVGGVGNTIYF. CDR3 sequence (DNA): TGTGCCAGCAGCGTAGGGGGGGTGGGAAACACCATATATTTT.

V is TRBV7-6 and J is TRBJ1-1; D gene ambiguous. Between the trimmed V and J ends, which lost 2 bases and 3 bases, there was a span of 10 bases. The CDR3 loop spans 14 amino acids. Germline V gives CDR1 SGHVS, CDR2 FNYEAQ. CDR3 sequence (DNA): TGTGCCAGCAGCTTAAACCCGGGTGACACTGAAGCTTTCTTT. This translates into CASSLNPGDTEAFF.

CDR3: CASSRSRDRAEQYF. The CDR3 DNA sequence: TGTGCCAGCAGCCGTTCCCGGGACAGGGCCGAGCAGTACTTC. The gene calls are TRBV3-1 and TRBJ2-7, with 9 bases fitting TRBD1. CDR3 length: 14 amino acids. V lost 4 bases, J lost 6 bases, and 7 bases stayed unmatched. Per the germline V gene, CDR1 is LGHDT and CDR2 is YNNKEL (reference sequence).

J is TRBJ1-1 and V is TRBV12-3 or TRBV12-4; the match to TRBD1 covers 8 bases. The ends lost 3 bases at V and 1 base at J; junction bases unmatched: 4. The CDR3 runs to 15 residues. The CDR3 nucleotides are TGTGCCAGCAGTTTGCGGCAGGGGGCGAACACTGAAGCTTTCTTT. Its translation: CASSLRQGANTEAFF.

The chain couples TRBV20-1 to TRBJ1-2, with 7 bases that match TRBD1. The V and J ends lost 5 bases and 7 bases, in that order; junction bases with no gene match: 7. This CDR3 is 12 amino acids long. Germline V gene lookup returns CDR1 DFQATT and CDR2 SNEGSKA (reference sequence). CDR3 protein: CSAHRGGSGYTF. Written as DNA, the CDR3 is TGCAGTGCTCACAGGGGAGGTAGTGGCTACACCTTC.

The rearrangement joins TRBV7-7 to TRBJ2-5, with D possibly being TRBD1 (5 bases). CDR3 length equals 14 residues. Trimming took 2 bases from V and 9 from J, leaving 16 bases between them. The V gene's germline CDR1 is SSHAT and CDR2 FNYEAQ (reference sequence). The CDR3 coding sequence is TGTGCCAGCAGCTTACAGTTCGGCAAAGGGGCCCAGTACTTC. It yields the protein CASSLQFGKGAQYF. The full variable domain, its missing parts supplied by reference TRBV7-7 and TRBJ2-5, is GAGVSQSPRYKVTKRGQDVTLRCDPISSHATLYWYQQALGQGPEFLTYFNYEAQPDKSGLPSDRFSAERPEGSISTLTIQRTEQRDSAMYRCASSLQFGKGAQYFGPGTRLLVL.

The chain's CDR3 is CATSRERRRMYGYTF. The CDR3, as DNA: TGTGCCACCAGCAGAGAGCGTCGCCGGATGTATGGCTACACCTTC. The chain links TRBV15 to TRBJ1-2; no reliable D call. Trimming removed 0 bases at V and 5 bases at J, with 13 bases between. The CDR3 runs to 15 residues. CDR1 and CDR2 (germline): LNHNV, YYDKDF (reference sequence).

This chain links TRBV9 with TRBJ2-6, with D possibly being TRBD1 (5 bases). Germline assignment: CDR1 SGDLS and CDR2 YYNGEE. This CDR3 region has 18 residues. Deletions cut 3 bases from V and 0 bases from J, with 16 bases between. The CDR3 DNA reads TGTGCCAGCAGCGAACCCCACCGACAGCCCTCTGGGGCCAACGTCCTGACTTTC. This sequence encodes CASSEPHRQPSGANVLTF.

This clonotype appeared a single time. The CDR3 DNA sequence: TGTGCCAGCAGTTTAGGGGGAAGCAACACTGAAGCTTTCTTT. Its translation: CASSLGGSNTEAFF. The chain recombines TRBV12-3 or TRBV12-4 with TRBJ1-1; no reliable D call. CDR3 length equals 14 residues. The V gene lost 1 base and the J gene lost 2 bases, with 8 bases spanning the gap.

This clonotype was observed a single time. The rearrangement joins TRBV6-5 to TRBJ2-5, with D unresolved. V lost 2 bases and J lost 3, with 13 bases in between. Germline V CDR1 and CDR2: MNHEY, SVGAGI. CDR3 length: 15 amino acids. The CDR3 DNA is TGTGCCAGCAGTTACACCGCAGGAAATGAAGAGACCCAGTACTTC. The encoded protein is CASSYTAGNEETQYF.